There are a few counts of the clone carrying this TCR beta chain. The antigen is not known. This entry comes from a study of T-cell reconstitution after alpha-beta-depleted transplantation in children. Germline V lookup: CDR1 SEHNR, CDR2 FQNEAQ (reference sequence). This CDR3 has 15 residues. The V and J ends lost 5 bases and 2 bases respectively, with 16 bases between them. The study's findings and limits: Several hundred graft clones that had expanded were reportedly the source of alpha-beta T cells about two months after transplant. Counts and diversity of T cells one year after transplant came mostly from newly produced T cells.

TCRbeta library construction was performed incorporating unique molecular identifiers. TCRdb re-derived calls from the PCR reads in MiXCR, one entry per CDR3 protein. The table has about 90,000 distinct CDR3 sequences, around 16% seen once; the top ten hold around 20%. The source material was PBMCs, mostly from graft donor cells, sampled 180 days after TCRalphabeta/CD19-depleted stem cell transplant. The V gene is TRBV7-9, the J gene TRBJ2-7; D is uncertain. The clonotype comes from a male patient aged 2 to 9 who had a stem cell transplant for acute lymphoblastic leukemia, so the T cells may come from the graft donor. Here the CDR3 DNA reads TGTGCCAGCAGCCACGTTCTGGCGCAAGCCTACGAGCAGTACTTC. Protein product: CASSHVLAQAYEQYF.